Each of the 18 T cell receptor beta chains below was sequenced from the same sample in a study of shared T cell receptors in the human thymus. The method was immunoSEQ multiplex PCR; TCRdb's version includes in-frame clones alone and lacks a portion of them. The sample shows approximately 580,000 clones, 78% of them seen only once. Separately, the same data were catalogued under a study of human thymus T cells.

Sequencing was performed on thymocytes. The receptor set was obtained from a boy in the first two years of life with a congenital heart defect.

As DNA, the CDR3 is TGTGCCAGCTCCGCCGGAGGGCCGGGGGAGACCCAGTACTTC. It specifies CASSAGGPGETQYF. The V and J genes are TRBV6-5 and TRBJ2-5; TRBD2 is a possible D gene (6 bases). Trimming shortened V by 8 bases and J by 5 bases, and 18 bases separated the two germline ends. CDR1 and CDR2 from the germline V gene are MNHEY and SVGAGI. The CDR3 length is 14 residues.

The chain carries TRBV5-6 and TRBJ1-3, with D uncertain. From germline, CDR1 is SGHDT and CDR2 YYEEEE. There are 16 residues in the CDR3. V lost 0 bases and J 2 bases, leaving 12 bases between the germline ends. The CDR3 DNA reads TGTGCCAGCAGCTTGGTTTACGCAGGTGCTGGAAACACCATATATTTT. It yields the protein CASSLVYAGAGNTIYF.

V gene TRBV6-1 combines with J gene TRBJ1-1; the match to TRBD1 covers 7 bases. The trim removed 6 bases at V and 0 bases at J, leaving 4 bases unmatched. CDR3 length: 14 residues. CDR1 MNHNS and CDR2 SASEGT come from the germline V gene. CDR3 nucleotide sequence: TGTGCCAGCAGAGTTCAGGGGGTGAACACTGAAGCTTTCTTT. It codes for CASRVQGVNTEAFF.

Only one count was recorded for this clone. The V call is TRBV5-1, the J call TRBJ2-7; 13 positions match TRBD2. V gave up 2 bases and J gave up 7 bases; unmatched junction bases: 3. In germline, CDR1 is SGHRS, CDR2 YFSETQ. The CDR3 loop spans 14 amino acids. The CDR3 sequence is CASSLLAGGWEQYF. The CDR3 DNA sequence: TGCGCCAGCAGCTTACTAGCGGGAGGGTGGGAGCAGTACTTC. The full variable domain, with the rest looked up from reference TRBV5-1 and TRBJ2-7, is KAGVTQTPRYLIKTRGQQVTLSCSPISGHRSVSWYQQTPGQGLQFLFEYFSETQRNKGNFPGRFSGRQFSNSRSEMNVSTLELGDSALYLCASSLLAGGWEQYFGPGTRLTVT.

In its sample, this clone was seen once. This chain uses TRBV9 with TRBJ1-5; 10 positions agree with TRBD1. Germline trimming cut 3 bases from V and 5 bases from J; bases unmatched to any gene: 11. Germline V lookup: CDR1 SGDLS, CDR2 YYNGEE. This CDR3 spans 17 amino acids. In DNA form, the CDR3 reads TGTGCCAGCAGCGCGTCCGGGACAGGGGAAGGGGATCAGCCCCAGCATTTT. Protein product: CASSASGTGEGDQPQHF.

In this sample, this clone turned up once. The chain recombines TRBV19 with TRBJ2-7; D is unclear. The CDR3 is 13 amino acids. V lost 1 base to trimming and J lost 4 bases, with 8 bases between them. Germline CDR1 LNHDA, CDR2 SQIVND (reference sequence). As DNA, the CDR3 is TGTGCCAGTAGTATAGCGGTCTCGTACGAGCAGTACTTC. As protein: CASSIAVSYEQYF.

The genes are TRBV9 and TRBJ2-1; 14 nucleotides agree with TRBD2. Germline assignment: CDR1 SGDLS and CDR2 YYNGEE. V lost 0 bases and J lost 5; bases outside the gene matches: 1. The CDR3 is 16 amino acids. For the CDR3, the DNA is TGTGCCAGCAGCGTAGTGGGACTAGCGGGAGACAATGAGCAGTTCTTC. Translation: CASSVVGLAGDNEQFF. The whole variable domain, filled in from reference TRBV9 and TRBJ2-1, reads DSGVTQTPKHLITATGQRVTLRCSPRSGDLSVYWYQQSLDQGLQFLIQYYNGEERAKGNILERFSAQQFPDLHSELNLSSLELGDSALYFCASSVVGLAGDNEQFFGPGTRLTVL.

The V call is TRBV25-1, the J call TRBJ2-7, with 9 bases fitting TRBD2. Per the germline V gene, CDR1 is MGHDK and CDR2 is SYGVNS. The V segment lost 5 bases and the J segment 5 bases; nucleotides outside the gene matches: 13. This CDR3 is 16 amino acids long. The CDR3 DNA reads as TGTGCCAGCAGTAACCTCGGGACTAGCCCGAGCGACGAGCAGTACTTC. The encoded protein is CASSNLGTSPSDEQYF.

A few counts support this clone. This rearrangement joins TRBV28 to TRBJ2-7; D remains unclear. CDR1 MDHEN and CDR2 SYDVKM come from the germline V gene. The CDR3 runs 13 residues. V was cut by 6 bases and J by 1 base, with 10 bases left in between. CDR3 in DNA: TGTGCCAGCAGGGCAAATATTTCCTACGAGCAGTACTTC. Translating it yields CASRANISYEQYF.

This clone was seen once. The chain carries TRBV11-2 and TRBJ1-2; 8 bases align to TRBD1. Germline V gene data show CDR1 as SGHAT and CDR2 as FQNNGV. With V trimmed by 5 bases and J by 6 bases, 5 bases remained unmatched. The CDR3 totals 13 residues. The CDR3 loop reads CASSHDRGNGYTF. The CDR3 bases are TGTGCCAGCAGCCACGACAGGGGAAATGGCTACACCTTC.

The chain is built from TRBV14 and TRBJ2-7; no clear D gene. This CDR3 region has 15 residues. Germline-derived CDR1 and CDR2 are SGHDN and FVKESK. V was clipped by 1 base and J by 3 bases, with 13 bases between them. The CDR3 bases are TGTGCCAGCAGCCAAGGCCACCCCATTAGCTACGAGCAGTACTTC. It is translated as CASSQGHPISYEQYF.

This clone was detected only once. The rearrangement joins TRBV27 to TRBJ2-5, with D perhaps matching TRBD1 (6 bases). The V end lost 6 bases, the J end lost 4 bases, and 6 bases lay between the germline ends. There are 11 residues in the CDR3. Per the germline V gene, CDR1 is MNHEY and CDR2 is SMNVEV (reference sequence). CDR3 sequence (DNA): TGTGCCAGCAGGGACAGAGAGACCCAGTACTTC. Its translation: CASRDRETQYF.

The V and J genes are TRBV11-2 and TRBJ2-7; D possibly corresponds to TRBD1 (5 bases). This CDR3 is built from 14 residues. Trimming took off 8 bases at V and 6 bases at J, with 20 bases between the two ends. The germline gives CDR1 SGHAT, CDR2 FQNNGV. CDR3 in amino acids: CASALTDKYIEQYF. The DNA of the CDR3 is TGTGCCAGCGCCCTCACGGACAAGTACATCGAGCAGTACTTC. The full variable domain, completed using reference TRBV11-2 and TRBJ2-7, is EAGVAQSPRYKIIEKRQSVAFWCNPISGHATLYWYQQILGQGPKLLIQFQNNGVVDDSQLPKDRFSAERLKGVDSTLKIQPAKLEDSAVYLCASALTDKYIEQYFGPGTRLTVT.

This chain connects TRBV5-4 to TRBJ2-7, with 8 positions matching TRBD2. The germline V gene encodes CDR1 SGHNT and CDR2 YYREEE (reference sequence). This CDR3 has 18 amino acids. V gave up 0 bases and J gave up 4 bases; unmatched junction bases: 15. The DNA for the CDR3 is TGTGCCAGCAGCTTGGCGGGTAGCCAGCGGGAGATTTTGTACGAGCAGTACTTC. Its translation is CASSLAGSQREILYEQYF.

This sequence joins TRBV4-1 and TRBJ2-5; D is undetermined. Trimming removed 4 bases at V and 1 base at J, with 7 bases between. The CDR3 loop spans 13 amino acids. CDR1 and CDR2 (germline): MGHRA, YSYEKL. The CDR3 loop reads CASSPSVQETQYF. CDR3 sequence (DNA): TGCGCCAGCAGCCCGTCCGTCCAAGAGACCCAGTACTTC.

This clone was seen only a few times. J is TRBJ1-5 and V is TRBV15; D call uncertain. The length of the CDR3 is 13 residues. The ends were cut back, 6 bases at V and 0 bases at J, with 6 bases in the middle. Germline CDR1 is LNHNV and CDR2 is YYDKDF (reference sequence). This chain's CDR3 is CATSHYSNQPQHF. The CDR3 DNA sequence: TGTGCCACCAGTCACTATAGCAATCAGCCCCAGCATTTT.

This clone was recorded once. This rearrangement joins TRBV25-1 to TRBJ2-7, with 7 bases fitting TRBD2. Germline loops: CDR1 MGHDK, CDR2 SYGVNS. V shed 3 bases and J 5 bases; nucleotides not matched to a gene: 10. The CDR3 length is 15 residues. The CDR3 sequence is CASSDPPGGGNEQYF. CDR3 sequence (DNA): TGTGCCAGCAGTGACCCCCCTGGGGGGGGGAACGAGCAGTACTTC.

V gene TRBV29-1 combines with J gene TRBJ2-3; the match to TRBD2 covers 9 bases. V shed 5 bases and J 4 bases; nucleotides not matched to a gene: 10. The CDR3 is 15 amino acids. Germline lookup yields CDR1 SQVTM and CDR2 ANQGSEA. This chain's CDR3 is CSVPVALAGADTQYF. DNA for the CDR3: TGCAGCGTTCCCGTTGCTTTAGCGGGAGCAGATACGCAGTATTTT.